This section outlines one TCR beta chain sequence together with its context. The repertoire was sequenced with immunoSEQ multiplex PCR; TCRdb's copy has only in-frame clones and lacks some. This sample has approximately 1.1 million clones, with around 78% found just once. Trimming removed 4 bases from V and 2 bases from J, with 7 bases in between. CDR1 and CDR2 (germline): KGHSH, LQKENI. This CDR3 contains 13 residues. This entry is derived from a study of shared clonotypes between healthy human individuals. The source of this sequence is a man aged 18 to 30 in good health. Some clones in this sample may be carry-over from other donors' samples. Source material: memory CD4+ T cells from PBMCs. This sample's subset: CD45RA-negative fraction. J is TRBJ2-3 and V is TRBV18; D not resolved. This chain's CDR3 is CASSREVTDTQYF. CDR3 nucleotide sequence: TGTGCCAGCTCACGAGAAGTCACAGATACGCAGTATTTT.